This TCR beta chain comes out of a study of cytomegalovirus exposure and HLA in healthy donors. The study's findings and limits: Follow-up analysis later connected one missense variant in DCLRE1C with trimming of TCR beta V- and J-genes.

The germline V and J ends were trimmed by 6 bases and 0 bases, with 11 bases remaining between them. The CDR3 has 14 residues. Germline assignment: CDR1 MNHNY and CDR2 SVGAGI (reference sequence). Turning to this clone: Its matching antigen is unknown. A much larger clone lies one base from this, so it may be a read error. Other DNA sequences within the sample encode an identical CDR3.

The PCR was carried out with 60 Vbeta primers and 13 Jbeta primers. Some clones are missing from TCRdb's copy, which holds only in-frame ones; the method was immunoSEQ multiplex PCR. The sample lists 200,000 to 250,000 clones, roughly 80% occurring once. The clonotype comes from a middle-aged man in good health and CMV-seronegative. The chain carries TRBV6-6 and TRBJ1-1, with D perhaps matching TRBD1 (6 bases). The material sequenced was PBMCs. The CDR3 loop reads CASRKQGMNTEAFF. The CDR3 DNA reads TGTGCCAGCAGAAAACAGGGTATGAACACTGAAGCTTTCTTT.